This TCR beta chain is from a study of blood T cells in healthy people across ages. The CDR3 runs to 13 residues. V shed 4 bases and J shed 6 bases, with 14 bases lying between them. Germline V gives CDR1 SQVTM, CDR2 ANQGSEA. This clonotype was seen a handful of times. Per-sample PBMC isolation yielded at least 6.5 million cells. Through a sample-barcoded 5' primer and a J-beta primer mix, a second PCR was run for roughly 6 to 11 cycles. TCRdb re-called the 5' RACE reads through MiXCR, storing one row per CDR3 protein. The sample consists of hundreds of thousands of distinct CDR3 sequences, around a fifth of them appearing once.

Specimen: blood. The chain couples TRBV29-1 to TRBJ2-3, with a possible D match to TRBD1 (6 bases). The clonotype was recovered from a man in his 70s in good health. The CDR3 protein is CSVGTIQGDTQYF. The CDR3 bases are TGCAGCGTTGGCACAATACAGGGCGATACGCAGTATTTT.